What follows describes a single T cell receptor beta chain. As yet, its antigen is unknown. Patients were ruled out by autoimmune disease history or systemic immunosuppression. The sample is drawn from a study of OX40 agonist ivuxolimab in advanced cancers. The wider study: Ivuxolimab is an agonistic anti-OX40 (CD134) antibody, and patients were treated with it. Aged about 20 to 85 with a mean of 60 years, they were approximately 79% male. Study results and limitations: Expanded clones were, on average, more numerous among CD8+ T cells than CD4+.

The data were produced by immunoSEQ multiplex PCR, yet TCRdb's version contains in-frame clones alone and is incomplete. The sample holds over 100,000 clones, 85% to 90% seen once. This CDR3 region has 18 residues. V gave up 5 bases and J gave up 0 bases; unmatched junction bases: 7. Germline-derived CDR1 and CDR2 are MDHEN and SYDVKM. The sample here was CD4+ or CD8+ T cells sorted from blood, taken in a trial of the OX40 agonist ivuxolimab. The receptor was isolated from an adult with an advanced solid tumor such as melanoma, head and neck, liver or kidney cancer. J is TRBJ2-6 and V is TRBV28; 10 positions agree with TRBD1. As DNA, the CDR3 is TGTGCCAGCAGTGTCGGGACAGGGGCGTTCTCTGGGGCCAACGTCCTGACTTTC. Protein sequence: CASSVGTGAFSGANVLTF.